A single sample is the source of the 10 T cell receptor beta chains below, sequenced in a study of CD8+ T cells in alopecia areata. Extraction of RNA preceded its reverse transcription into cDNA, which served as the sequencing template. The method was immunoSEQ multiplex PCR; TCRdb's version includes in-frame clones alone and lacks a portion of them. There are roughly 140,000 clones in the sample; 82% occur only once, and roughly 25% lies in the top ten. Treatment: oral pan-JAK inhibitor, 5-10 mg twice daily. The sequencing here drew on CD8+ T cells sorted from blood, taken at week 4, from a patient treated with tofacitinib. The receptors derive from a human donor with alopecia areata.

This sequence joins TRBV5-6 and TRBJ1-6, with 9 nucleotides matching TRBD1. CDR1 and CDR2 (germline): SGHDT, YYEEEE. The CDR3 is made up of 15 amino acids. The J segment lost 7 bases and the V segment lost 0 bases, leaving 2 bases of the junction unmatched. As DNA, the CDR3 is TGTGCCAGCAGCTTGGGGACAGGGGTCAATTCACCCCTCCACTTT. Translating it yields CASSLGTGVNSPLHF.

In this sample, this clone turned up once. The chain joins TRBV7-2 to TRBJ1-2; the D is unclear. Germline CDR1 SGHTA, CDR2 FQGNSA. The CDR3 is made up of 15 amino acids. V was shortened by 1 base and J by 0 bases, with 9 bases between the two germline ends. The CDR3 region has the DNA TGTGCCAGCAGCTTAGTGGGAAACCCTAACTATGGCTACACCTTC. Translated: CASSLVGNPNYGYTF.

The chain recombines TRBV7-2 with TRBJ2-1; the match to TRBD2 covers 7 bases. The length of the CDR3 is 16 residues. With V trimmed by 1 base and J by 8 bases, 11 bases remained unmatched. The germline CDR1 and CDR2 sequences are SGHTA and FQGNSA. This CDR3 reads CASSLGWGPAGDEQFF. CDR3 DNA sequence: TGTGCCAGCAGCTTAGGTTGGGGACCGGCGGGGGATGAGCAGTTCTTC.

This clone was counted only a few times. The rearrangement joins TRBV7-9 to TRBJ1-1; D is ambiguous. The germline V gene encodes CDR1 SEHNR and CDR2 FQNEAQ (reference sequence). With 7 bases removed from V and 8 bases from J, the gap between germline ends came to 14 bases. CDR3 length equals 12 residues. This CDR3 reads CASTSGGKEAFF. The CDR3 nucleotides are TGTGCCAGCACCTCCGGAGGGAAGGAAGCTTTCTTT.

V is TRBV27 and J is TRBJ2-1; D is possibly TRBD1 or TRBD2 (5 bases each). Trimming took off 3 bases at V and 1 base at J, with 7 bases between the two ends. Germline CDR1 MNHEY, CDR2 SMNVEV (reference sequence). This CDR3 comprises 14 residues. CDR3 protein: CASSFGASYNEQFF. CDR3 DNA sequence: TGTGCCAGCAGTTTCGGGGCGTCCTACAATGAGCAGTTCTTC.

V is TRBV6-5 and J is TRBJ2-7, with 9 bases lining up with TRBD1. The CDR3 runs 15 residues. Germline values: CDR1 MNHEY, CDR2 SVGAGI. J lost 2 bases, V lost 4 bases, and 6 bases had no gene match. The CDR3 region is CASSSPGTGPYEQYF. The CDR3 region has the DNA TGTGCCAGCAGTTCTCCCGGGACAGGGCCCTACGAGCAGTACTTC.

The chain joins TRBV7-2 to TRBJ2-1; TRBD1 matches 9 bases. Germline V lookup: CDR1 SGHTA, CDR2 FQGNSA. The CDR3 sequence is 14 residues long. V was pared by 1 base and J by 10 bases, with 5 bases of the junction left unmatched. CDR3 protein: CASSLGTGVYEQFF. The CDR3 DNA reads as TGTGCCAGCAGCTTAGGGACAGGGGTATACGAGCAGTTCTTC.

V and J are TRBV7-8 and TRBJ1-5; D unresolved. Germline CDR1 SGHVS, CDR2 FQNEAQ. This CDR3 spans 13 amino acids. Trimming stripped 1 base from V and 7 bases from J, with 8 bases between. CDR3 coding DNA: TGTGCCAGCAGCTTAGGGGCGGGGCAGCCCCAGCATTTT. Residues: CASSLGAGQPQHF. Full variable domain (missing parts from reference TRBV7-8 and TRBJ1-5): GAGVSQSPRYKVAKRGQDVALRCDPISGHVSLFWYQQALGQGPEFLTYFQNEAQLDKSGLPSDRFFAERPEGSVSTLKIQRTQQEDSAVYLCASSLGAGQPQHFGDGTRLSIL.

This clone has a single count. V is TRBV7-2 and J is TRBJ2-5; D remains ambiguous. CDR1 is SGHTA, CDR2 FQGNSA, per germline. CDR3 length: 15 amino acids. V was trimmed by 2 bases and J by 1 base, leaving 11 bases between them. Written as DNA, the CDR3 is TGTGCCAGCAGCTTAAAGGACGTGGTCCAAGAGACCCAGTACTTC. Protein: CASSLKDVVQETQYF.

The chain combines TRBV4-1 with TRBJ2-5; D unclear. V lost 0 bases and J lost 0, with 8 bases in between. Germline CDR1 is MGHRA and CDR2 is YSYEKL. This CDR3 comprises 15 residues. The CDR3 protein is CASSQEADDQETQYF. DNA for the CDR3: TGCGCCAGCAGCCAAGAGGCAGACGACCAAGAGACCCAGTACTTC.